The next 22 T cell receptor beta chains were all read from a single sample in a study of read filtering for tumor transcriptome and immune sequencing. From approximately 430 ng of RNA, a library with molecular barcoded alpha/delta and beta/gamma adaptors was made. In TCRdb, the reads were re-called with MiXCR into one record per CDR3 protein. The sample includes 85,000 or so distinct CDR3 sequences, approximately 13% of them seen just once. The material sequenced was a population of CD138-negative cells sorted from bone marrow. These receptors came from a donor at least 40 years old with multiple myeloma.

The gene calls are TRBV3-2 and TRBJ2-7. TRBV3-2 is described as a pseudogene. This CDR3 region has 13 residues. Here the CDR3 DNA reads TGTGCCAGCAGCCGAGGCAACTCCTACGAGCGGTACTTC. As protein: CASSRGNSYERYF.

This clonotype has more than one count but fewer than ten. A much larger clone is a single base away; this may be a read error. The chain uses TRBV7-9 and TRBJ1-1, with TRBD1 matching 9 bases. Per the germline V gene, CDR1 is SEHNR and CDR2 is FQNEAQ (reference sequence). The CDR3 runs 13 residues. Trimming at V came to 4 bases and at J to 11 bases, leaving 8 bases not matched to a gene. The CDR3 DNA reads TGTGCCAGCAGCTCCGAACAGGGGGCTAAGGCTTTCTTT. Protein sequence: CASSSEQGAKAFF.

Ten or more counts support this clonotype. The V and J genes are TRBV5-4 and TRBJ2-2; TRBD2 agrees at 13 bases. In germline, CDR1 is SGHNT, CDR2 YYREEE (reference sequence). There are 17 residues in the CDR3. Trimming removed 0 bases from V and 8 bases from J; junction bases left unmatched: 7. The CDR3 DNA sequence: TGTGCCAGCAGCTTGGGGTGGACTAGCGGGAGATCTGGGGAGCTGTTTTTT. Translation: CASSLGWTSGRSGELFF.

The table lists this clonotype with a count of one. The junction differs from germline at one of its ends, possibly a read error. The rearrangement joins TRBV19 to TRBJ2-1; the D is unclear. This CDR3 has 15 amino acids. Germline CDR1 and CDR2: LNHDA and SQIVND (reference sequence). The CDR3 region has the DNA TGTGCCAGTAGTATAGATCGTGGTGCTTACAATAAGCAGTTCTTC. Its translation: CASSIDRGAYNKQFF.

This clonotype was observed at least ten times. The genes are TRBV28 and TRBJ2-7; TRBD2 is a possible D gene (5 bases). The CDR3 has 15 residues. V was clipped by 6 bases and J by 3 bases, with 18 bases between them. Looked up from germline, CDR1 is MDHEN and CDR2 is SYDVKM. CDR3 DNA sequence: TGTGCCAGCAGCCCTCACGGGGTGTTTATCTACGAGCAGTACTTC. Its protein product is CASSPHGVFIYEQYF.

This clonotype has ten or more counts. The chain links TRBV12-3 or TRBV12-4 to TRBJ2-5, with D perhaps matching TRBD1 or TRBD2 (5 bases each). The CDR3 contains 16 residues. Trimming took off 1 base at V and 4 bases at J, with 16 bases between the two ends. The CDR3 spells CASSLDRTPRGETQYF. CDR3 coding DNA: TGTGCCAGCAGTTTAGACAGGACCCCTCGGGGAGAGACCCAGTACTTC.

This clonotype was seen ten or more times. The chain couples TRBV2 to TRBJ2-3, with D uncertain. The ends were cut back, 4 bases at V and 5 bases at J, with 4 bases in the middle. The CDR3 totals 11 residues. The germline V gene has CDR1 SNHLY and CDR2 FYNNEI. The CDR3 nucleotides read TGTGCCAGCAGTGGGGAAGATACGCAGTATTTT. Amino acids: CASSGEDTQYF. The entire variable domain, with the rest obtained from reference TRBV2 and TRBJ2-3, is as follows: EPEVTQTPSHQVTQMGQEVILRCVPISNHLYFYWYRQILGQKVEFLVSFYNNEISEKSEIFDDQFSVERPDGSNFTLKIRSTKLEDSAMYFCASSGEDTQYFGPGTRLTVL.

Only a few counts were recorded for this clonotype. The chain is built from TRBV10-3 and TRBJ2-5; D is ambiguous. The CDR3 sequence is 14 residues long. The V and J ends lost 3 bases and 5 bases respectively, with 13 bases between them. The germline gives CDR1 ENHRY, CDR2 SYGVKD. DNA for the CDR3: TGTGCCATCAGTGAAGATTCATTAGGCGAGACCCAGTACTTC. It specifies CAISEDSLGETQYF.

This clonotype was seen many times. DNA for the CDR3: TGCAGTGCTCACCGGGCCCTCAGTGGGGCCACAGATACGCAGTATTTT. This codes for CSAHRALSGATDTQYF. V usage is TRBV20-1 and J usage is TRBJ2-3; possibly TRBD1 for D (5 bases). Trimming left V 5 bases short and J 2 bases short, with 20 bases between. CDR3 length: 16 residues. Germline CDR1 reads DFQATT; CDR2 reads SNEGSKA (reference sequence).

This clonotype has a count of ten or more. CDR3 amino acids: CASSPREGYTGELFF. In nucleotides, the CDR3 is TGTGCCAGCAGCCCCCGGGAGGGGTACACCGGGGAGCTGTTTTTT. This chain uses TRBV7-3 with TRBJ2-2; 8 bases line up with TRBD2. CDR1 is SGHTA, CDR2 FQGTGA, per germline. CDR3 size: 15 residues. With 5 bases clipped from V and 3 bases from J, the junction kept 5 bases outside the gene matches.

This clonotype has a count of ten or more. The J gene is TRBJ2-7, the V gene TRBV5-1, with 8 positions matching TRBD1. J was trimmed by 4 bases and V by 3 bases; bases with no gene match: 6. The CDR3 is 14 amino acids. The germline V gene has CDR1 SGHRS and CDR2 YFSETQ. CDR3 protein: CASSYTGGVYEQYF. The DNA of the CDR3 is TGCGCCAGCAGCTACACAGGGGGTGTTTACGAGCAGTACTTC. Complete variable domain (other parts from reference TRBV5-1 and TRBJ2-7): KAGVTQTPRYLIKTRGQQVTLSCSPISGHRSVSWYQQTPGQGLQFLFEYFSETQRNKGNFPGRFSGRQFSNSRSEMNVSTLELGDSALYLCASSYTGGVYEQYFGPGTRLTVT.

This clonotype appeared once. The chain uses TRBV5-1 and TRBJ2-6, with 13 positions matching TRBD2. Per germline, CDR1 SGHRS and CDR2 YFSETQ. This CDR3 spans 18 amino acids. V was pared by 4 bases and J by 4 bases, with 8 bases of the junction left unmatched. The CDR3 spells CASSARLAGGLGANVLTF. The CDR3 coding sequence is TGCGCCAGCAGCGCTAGACTAGCGGGAGGTCTGGGGGCCAACGTCCTGACTTTC.

At least ten counts were recorded for this clonotype. The chain joins TRBV28 to TRBJ1-4, with 8 bases fitting TRBD1. The CDR3 totals 14 residues. The germline gives CDR1 MDHEN, CDR2 SYDVKM. V was clipped by 7 bases and J by 3 bases; unmatched bases: 4. CDR3 residues: CASNRQGPNEKLFF. In DNA, the CDR3 is TGTGCCAGCAACCGACAGGGGCCTAATGAAAAACTGTTTTTT.

Ten or more counts support this clonotype. J is TRBJ1-1 and V is TRBV5-1; tentatively, D is TRBD1 (6 bases). The CDR3 totals 15 residues. V was clipped by 4 bases and J by 4 bases, with 17 bases between them. Germline CDR1 SGHRS, CDR2 YFSETQ. CDR3 nucleotides: TGCGCCAGCAGCCCGGGTGGTCAGGGGATCACTGAAGCTTTCTTT. Residues: CASSPGGQGITEAFF.

This clonotype was found many times. The J gene is TRBJ2-7, the V gene TRBV20-1; TRBD2 agrees at 14 bases. V shed 5 bases and J 7 bases; nucleotides not matched to a gene: 7. This CDR3 region has 14 residues. Looked up from germline, CDR1 is DFQATT and CDR2 is SNEGSKA (reference sequence). CDR3 coding DNA: TGCAGTGCTCCTCGGACTAGCGGGAGGACGGAGCAGTACTTC. Translation: CSAPRTSGRTEQYF.

This clonotype has just a few counts. Just one base apart from a much larger clone, this may be a read error. The genes are TRBV5-1 and TRBJ1-1, with a weak D call TRBD1 (5 bases). The CDR3 runs 13 residues. Germline lookup yields CDR1 SGHRS and CDR2 YFSETQ. The CDR3 DNA follows: TGCGACAGCTCGGGTCGGGGGGACACTGAAGCTTTCTTT. Translation gives CDSSGRGDTEAFF.

This clonotype was detected ten times or more. The rearrangement uses TRBV20-1 and TRBJ2-2; TRBD2 matches 13 bases. The CDR3 length is 17 residues. Germline CDR1 is DFQATT and CDR2 is SNEGSKA (reference sequence). Trimming removed 4 bases from V and 1 base from J; junction bases left unmatched: 6. The CDR3 here is CSAKGWTSGRNTGELFF. The CDR3 coding sequence is TGCAGTGCTAAGGGCTGGACTAGCGGGAGGAACACCGGGGAGCTGTTTTTT.

This clonotype was seen repeatedly, ten times or more. This chain links TRBV18 with TRBJ1-3; D is undetermined. V was cut by 3 bases and J by 4 bases, with 7 bases left in between. The germline CDR1 and CDR2 sequences are KGHSH and LQKENI. This CDR3 is 13 amino acids long. The CDR3 nucleotides read TGTGCCAGCTCACCGGACGTAGGAAACACCATATATTTT. As protein: CASSPDVGNTIYF. The entire variable domain, with the rest obtained from reference TRBV18 and TRBJ1-3, is as follows: NAGVMQNPRHLVRRRGQEARLRCSPMKGHSHVYWYRQLPEEGLKFMVYLQKENIIDESGMPKERFSAEFPKEGPSILRIQQVVRGDSAAYFCASSPDVGNTIYFGEGSWLTVV.

This clonotype was seen many times. The chain joins TRBV9 to TRBJ2-3, with D perhaps matching TRBD1 or TRBD2 (6 bases each). Trimming removed 0 bases from V and 2 bases from J, with 10 bases in between. Germline assignment: CDR1 SGDLS and CDR2 YYNGEE. CDR3 size: 15 residues. CDR3 coding DNA: TGTGCCAGCAGCGTAGCCCCGGGGGCCACAGATACGCAGTATTTT. This encodes CASSVAPGATDTQYF.

This clonotype showed up many times. The V call is TRBV29-1, the J call TRBJ2-5; possible D gene TRBD1, 6 bases. CDR1 and CDR2 (germline): SQVTM, ANQGSEA. V was pared by 7 bases and J by 2 bases, with 14 bases between. The CDR3 contains 13 residues. The CDR3 loop reads CSGTGRQQETQYF. DNA for the CDR3: TGCAGCGGAACAGGGCGCCAACAAGAGACCCAGTACTTC.

There are many counts of this clonotype. The chain uses TRBV5-1 and TRBJ1-1; D may be TRBD1 (5 bases). This CDR3 is 16 amino acids long. CDR1 is SGHRS, CDR2 YFSETQ, per germline. The V end was cut by 4 bases, the J end by 0 bases, with 16 bases between. The CDR3 reads CASSPRGAQMNTEAFF. The DNA for the CDR3 is TGCGCCAGCAGCCCCCGGGGCGCCCAAATGAACACTGAAGCTTTCTTT.

This clonotype was recorded at least ten times. The J gene is TRBJ2-7, the V gene TRBV7-2; D ambiguous. Trimming cost V 5 bases and J 4 bases, with 12 bases left between them. CDR1 and CDR2 from the germline V gene are SGHTA and FQGNSA. The CDR3 is 13 residues long. CDR3 nucleotides: TGTGCCAGCAGCCTCACGGAGAAGTACGAGCAGTACTTC. Translating gives CASSLTEKYEQYF.